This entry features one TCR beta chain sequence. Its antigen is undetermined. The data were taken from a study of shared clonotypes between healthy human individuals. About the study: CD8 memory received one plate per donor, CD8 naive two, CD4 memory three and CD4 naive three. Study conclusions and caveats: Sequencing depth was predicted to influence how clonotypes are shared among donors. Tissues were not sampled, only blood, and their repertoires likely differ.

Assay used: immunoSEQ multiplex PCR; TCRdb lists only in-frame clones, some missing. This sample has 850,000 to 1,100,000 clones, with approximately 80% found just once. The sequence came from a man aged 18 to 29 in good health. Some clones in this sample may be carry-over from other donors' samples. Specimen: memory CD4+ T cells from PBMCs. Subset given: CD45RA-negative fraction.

Here the CDR3 DNA reads TGTGCCAGCAGCTTTCGCGGGAGTGCCGGGGAGCTGTTTTTT. Translation gives CASSFRGSAGELFF. The chain is built from TRBV7-3 and TRBJ2-2, with TRBD2 matching over 7 bases. There are 14 residues in the CDR3. Germline CDR1 is SGHTA and CDR2 is FQGTGA. The V segment lost 3 bases and the J segment 6 bases; nucleotides outside the gene matches: 4.